The 8 T cell receptor beta chains given below trace back to one sample, sequenced in a study of blood T cell repertoires in COVID-19. Profiling relied on immunoSEQ multiplex PCR, and the TCRdb table lists in-frame clones only, not all of them. The sample has 140,000 or so clones, about four fifths seen once; the top ten hold about 9.2%. Specimen: PBMCs or T cells enriched from blood (not recorded which). These receptors were obtained from a middle-aged man who had recovered from COVID-19.

The rearrangement links TRBV5-6 to TRBJ2-5; the match to TRBD1 covers 9 bases. Germline CDR1 is SGHDT and CDR2 is YYEEEE. V shed 5 bases, J shed 8 bases, and the junction held 7 bases outside the gene matches. This CDR3 is built from 13 residues. CDR3 sequence (DNA): TGTGCCAGCAGGGGGACAGGGCGAGCCACCCAGTACTTC. This translates into CASRGTGRATQYF.

The chain uses TRBV10-2 and TRBJ2-7, with D possibly being TRBD2 (6 bases). CDR1 WSHSY and CDR2 SAAADI come from the germline V gene. Trimming cost V 2 bases and J 7 bases, with 12 bases left between them. This CDR3 spans 13 amino acids. The CDR3, as DNA: TGCGCCAGCAGTGAGCCGGGGACTCAGGAGCAGTACTTC. Translated: CASSEPGTQEQYF.

The rearrangement joins TRBV29-1 to TRBJ1-1; D not resolved. From germline, CDR1 is SQVTM and CDR2 ANQGSEA. The CDR3 runs to 12 residues. V was pared by 7 bases and J by 1 base, with 10 bases between. The CDR3, as DNA: TGCAGCGGTAGGAGGGAGAACACTGAAGCTTTCTTT. Protein product: CSGRRENTEAFF. The full variable domain, its missing parts supplied by reference TRBV29-1 and TRBJ1-1, is SAVISQKPSRDICQRGTSLTIQCQVDSQVTMMFWYRQQPGQSLTLIATANQGSEATYESGFVIDKFPISRPNLTFSTLTVSNMSPEDSSIYLCSGRRENTEAFFGQGTRLTVV.

The chain couples TRBV6-1 to TRBJ1-5; TRBD1 agrees at 7 bases. V shed 6 bases and J 6 bases; nucleotides not matched to a gene: 8. The CDR3 is 14 residues long. CDR1 is MNHNS and CDR2 is SASEGT in the germline V gene. Written as DNA, the CDR3 is TGTGCCAGCAGCCTCATAGACAGGGTTCAGCCCCAGCATTTT. Its protein is CASSLIDRVQPQHF.

CDR3 coding DNA: TGTGCCAGCAGCGACCCCGGGACACCCGCCGGTGAAAAACTGTTTTTT. Residues: CASSDPGTPAGEKLFF. J is TRBJ1-4 and V is TRBV9, with D maybe TRBD1 (6 bases). This CDR3 spans 16 amino acids. Trimming cost V 3 bases and J 7 bases, with 19 bases left between them. Germline lookup yields CDR1 SGDLS and CDR2 YYNGEE.

V usage is TRBV27 and J usage is TRBJ2-5, with 11 bases lining up with TRBD1. The V and J ends lost 4 bases and 2 bases, in that order; junction bases with no gene match: 3. Germline V gene lookup returns CDR1 MNHEY and CDR2 SMNVEV (reference sequence). The CDR3 is 15 amino acids. For the CDR3, the DNA is TGTGCCAGCAGTTCCCGGGACAGGGGGCAAGAGACCCAGTACTTC. It specifies CASSSRDRGQETQYF.

V usage is TRBV13 and J usage is TRBJ1-6; D may be TRBD1 (5 bases). Trimming left V 5 bases short and J 7 bases short, with 21 bases between. CDR1 PRHDT and CDR2 FYEKMQ come from the germline V gene (reference sequence). This CDR3 spans 17 amino acids. This CDR3 reads CASSIRAGEYRNSPLHF. In DNA form, the CDR3 reads TGTGCCAGCAGCATCCGGGCGGGGGAATATAGGAATTCACCCCTCCACTTT.

The chain employs TRBV19 and TRBJ1-4; no clear D. The CDR3 runs to 14 residues. Trimming removed 3 bases from V and 3 bases from J, with 8 bases in between. The germline gives CDR1 LNHDA, CDR2 SQIVND (reference sequence). Here the CDR3 reads CASSIQSANEKLFF. CDR3 nucleotides: TGTGCCAGTAGTATTCAATCGGCTAATGAAAAACTGTTTTTT.